The 7 T cell receptor beta chains presented below share a single source sample, sequenced in a study of blood T cell repertoires in COVID-19. Assay: immunoSEQ multiplex PCR; the TCRdb copy retains only in-frame clones and omits some. This sample has tens of thousands of clones; 80% to 85% occur once, and the top ten carry about 1.5%. The source material was peripheral blood. The receptor source for this set is a man in his sixties with COVID-19, enrolled during active disease.

For the CDR3, the DNA is TGCAGCGTTGGGACAGCTAAAGGGGGACGGGGCTACACCTTC. Protein: CSVGTAKGGRGYTF. The chain combines TRBV29-1 with TRBJ1-2, with D possibly TRBD1 on 6 matching bases. V was trimmed by 4 bases and J by 8 bases, leaving 20 bases between them. Germline V gives CDR1 SQVTM, CDR2 ANQGSEA. The CDR3 length is 14 residues.

The J gene is TRBJ2-3, the V gene TRBV3-1 (or the pseudogene TRBV3-2); D gene unclear. CDR3 length: 15 residues. Germline-derived CDR1 and CDR2 are LGHDT and YNNKEL (reference sequence). V was trimmed by 4 bases and J by 0 bases, leaving 11 bases between them. The CDR3 sequence is CASSPRSPSTDTQYF. The CDR3, as DNA: TGTGCCAGCAGCCCCCGGAGTCCTAGCACAGATACGCAGTATTTT.

Judged by abundance, this clone is medium-sized. This rearrangement joins TRBV7-9 to TRBJ1-6, with 10 bases aligning to TRBD1. Germline trimming cut 0 bases from V and 5 bases from J; bases unmatched to any gene: 1. Germline CDR1 reads SEHNR; CDR2 reads FQNEAQ (reference sequence). This CDR3 spans 16 amino acids. CDR3 protein: CASSLAGTGDNSPLHF. The CDR3 DNA is TGTGCCAGCAGCTTAGCTGGGACAGGGGATAATTCACCCCTCCACTTT.

This clone was detected only a few times. This chain links TRBV6-2 or TRBV6-3 with TRBJ1-5; D gene unclear. The CDR3 runs to 15 residues. V was shortened by 0 bases and J by 3 bases, with 9 bases between the two germline ends. Germline V gene lookup returns CDR1 MNHEY and CDR2 SVGEGT. CDR3 nucleotide sequence: TGTGCCAGCAGTTACTCGGGGAGTTTCAATCAGCCCCAGCATTTT. It yields the protein CASSYSGSFNQPQHF.

V usage is TRBV19 and J usage is TRBJ1-2; D uncertain. Deletions cut 9 bases from V and 3 bases from J, with 17 bases between. The CDR3 consists of 14 residues. Germline V gene data show CDR1 as LNHDA and CDR2 as SQIVND (reference sequence). The CDR3 nucleotides are TGTGCCAGCTCTAAGCGGGAACAGCACTATGGCTACACCTTC. Its translation is CASSKREQHYGYTF.

The chain uses TRBV11-3 and TRBJ2-7; 12 nucleotides align to TRBD1. The CDR3 loop spans 17 amino acids. Germline V lookup: CDR1 SGHNT, CDR2 YENEEA. J was trimmed by 3 bases and V by 0 bases; bases with no gene match: 6. The CDR3 nucleotides are TGTGCCAGCAGCTTAGATCTCCGGGACAGGGGGCACTACGAGCAGTACTTC. It specifies CASSLDLRDRGHYEQYF. Full variable domain (rest looked up from reference TRBV11-3 and TRBJ2-7): EAGVVQSPRYKIIEKKQPVAFWCNPISGHNTLYWYLQNLGQGPELLIRYENEEAVDDSQLPKDRFSAERLKGVDSTLKIQPAELGDSAVYLCASSLDLRDRGHYEQYFGPGTRLTVT.

The rearrangement links TRBV3-1 (or the pseudogene TRBV3-2) to TRBJ1-1; D not resolved. Trimming removed 3 bases at V and 1 base at J, with 15 bases between. The length of the CDR3 is 16 residues. Germline V gene sequence: CDR1 LGHDT, CDR2 YNNKEL (reference sequence). This CDR3 is CASSQPGVRRNTEAFF. The CDR3 DNA reads as TGTGCCAGCAGCCAGCCCGGGGTACGTCGGAACACTGAAGCTTTCTTT.